The entry that follows covers one T cell receptor beta chain sequence. Its recognized antigen is unknown. Base quality data are lacking; no much larger clone is found one base away. Libraries were built with the immunoSEQ multiplex PCR assay. Held by TCRdb, this immuneACCESS table contains in-frame sequences only and omits some clones. Under half of the omission traces to an unresolved V gene where checked; the cause of the rest is unknown. This sample has approximately 40,000 clones in its table, and 70% to 90% of those were observed once. The ten most abundant clones make up 11% of the sample. This record belongs to a study of T cell changes during pregnancy in multiple sclerosis (dated by TCRdb to between 2018 and 2020). Study-level background: The study looked at changes in the T cell repertoire across pregnancy in women with multiple sclerosis.

Trimming takes 7 bases from V and 1 base from J, and the germline ends sit 13 bases apart. Including cysteine and phenylalanine, the CDR3 has 14 amino acids. Only the CDR3 DNA is retained, 42 bases long and in frame from the first base. CDR1 and CDR2 (LGHNT, FRNRAP) derive from the germline V gene. Source: CD8+ T cells from peripheral blood mononuclear cells, taken in the third trimester of pregnancy. The V and J genes are TRBV12-5 and TRBJ1-1; a tentative D call is TRBD1 (5 bases match). The sequence derives from a female donor with multiple sclerosis, enrolled in a pregnancy study. The CDR3 has the sequence CASALSGGNTEAFF. The DNA sequence follows: TGTGCTAGTGCCTTGTCCGGGGGGAACACTGAAGCTTTCTTT.